These 23 T cell receptor beta chains share one sample of origin, sequenced in a study of blood T cell repertoires in COVID-19. Using immunoSEQ multiplex PCR, the repertoire was profiled, and TCRdb retains in-frame clones only, with some absent. The sample records approximately 97,000 clones, 70% to 85% being singletons. Sequencing input: peripheral blood. The receptors were gathered from a human donor in a cohort sampled during active COVID-19.

This clone was counted a single time. The CDR3 DNA follows: TGTGCCAGCAGCTTAGGCCCGGGGTATGAGCAGTTCTTC. It yields the protein CASSLGPGYEQFF. This chain uses TRBV7-8 with TRBJ2-1; D might be TRBD2 (5 bases). This CDR3 region has 13 residues. Trimming shortened V by 1 base and J by 8 bases, and 9 bases separated the two germline ends. Germline V gene lookup returns CDR1 SGHVS and CDR2 FQNEAQ.

The chain carries TRBV7-9 and TRBJ1-6; 8 positions agree with TRBD1. The V and J ends lost 4 bases and 8 bases, in that order; junction bases with no gene match: 7. The CDR3 runs 15 residues. CDR1 SEHNR and CDR2 FQNEAQ come from the germline V gene (reference sequence). The chain's CDR3 is CASSSIGQGYSPLHF. The CDR3 DNA sequence: TGTGCCAGCAGCTCTATAGGACAGGGATATTCACCCCTCCACTTT.

The chain couples TRBV6-5 to TRBJ2-7; 7 bases match TRBD2. The germline CDR1 and CDR2 sequences are MNHEY and SVGAGI. The CDR3 length is 14 residues. The V and J ends lost 8 bases and 5 bases, in that order; junction bases with no gene match: 12. CDR3 protein: CASLREAPFHEQYF. The CDR3 DNA reads as TGTGCCAGCCTCCGGGAGGCCCCCTTTCACGAGCAGTACTTC.

The chain combines TRBV25-1 with TRBJ1-5; D not resolved. CDR3 length: 15 residues. The germline gives CDR1 MGHDK, CDR2 SYGVNS. V was pared by 6 bases and J by 0 bases, with 12 bases between. This CDR3 is CASSPFADSNQPQHF. The CDR3 DNA follows: TGTGCCAGCAGCCCCTTTGCGGATAGCAATCAGCCCCAGCATTTT. The full variable domain, with the rest looked up from reference TRBV25-1 and TRBJ1-5, is EADIYQTPRYLVIGTGKKITLECSQTMGHDKMYWYQQDPGMELHLIHYSYGVNSTEKGDLSSESTVSRIRTEHFPLTLESARPSHTSQYLCASSPFADSNQPQHFGDGTRLSIL.

This clone was seen more than once but under ten times. CDR3 region: CASSTDSQTGELFF. The CDR3 coding sequence is TGCGCCAGCAGCACAGACAGTCAGACCGGGGAGCTGTTTTTT. The rearrangement joins TRBV5-1 to TRBJ2-2; D is possibly TRBD1 (5 bases). This CDR3 spans 14 amino acids. Germline CDR1 is SGHRS and CDR2 is YFSETQ. The V end lost 4 bases, the J end lost 5 bases, and 12 bases lay between the germline ends.

The CDR3 DNA follows: TGTGCCAGCAGCCCCCGGGGGGGTGGTAACTATGGCTACACCTTC. Protein: CASSPRGGGNYGYTF. V usage is TRBV7-9 and J usage is TRBJ1-2; possible D gene TRBD1, 5 bases. Between the trimmed V and J ends, which lost 5 bases and 1 base, there was a span of 14 bases. This CDR3 has 15 residues. Germline CDR1 reads SEHNR; CDR2 reads FQNEAQ (reference sequence).

This clone was seen a single time. CDR3 in DNA: TGTGCCAGCAGTTCTGGGACAAGATATGGCTACACCTTC. It codes for CASSSGTRYGYTF. The gene calls are TRBV12-3 or TRBV12-4 and TRBJ1-2, with D possibly matching TRBD1 (6 bases). This CDR3 region has 13 residues. Trimming cost V 4 bases and J 5 bases, with 11 bases left between them.

The chain recombines TRBV19 with TRBJ1-4; D remains ambiguous. There are 15 residues in the CDR3. Germline loops: CDR1 LNHDA, CDR2 SQIVND (reference sequence). Trimming stripped 1 base from V and 5 bases from J, with 11 bases between. The CDR3 loop is CASSIAAAENEKLFF. The CDR3 DNA reads TGTGCCAGTAGTATAGCGGCGGCTGAAAATGAAAAACTGTTTTTT.

This chain connects TRBV9 to TRBJ2-2; D is undetermined. Germline V gene sequence: CDR1 SGDLS, CDR2 YYNGEE. The CDR3 totals 13 residues. Trimming took off 2 bases at V and 3 bases at J, with 5 bases between the two ends. For the CDR3, the DNA is TGTGCCAGCAGCGTCACTGACACCGGGGAGCTGTTTTTT. It specifies CASSVTDTGELFF. The variable domain in full, with the rest retrieved from reference TRBV9 and TRBJ2-2, is DSGVTQTPKHLITATGQRVTLRCSPRSGDLSVYWYQQSLDQGLQFLIQYYNGEERAKGNILERFSAQQFPDLHSELNLSSLELGDSALYFCASSVTDTGELFFGEGSRLTVL.

This clone was seen at least ten times. The chain uses TRBV9 and TRBJ2-3; 14 bases agree with TRBD2. The CDR3 loop spans 18 amino acids. Losses at the gene ends were 4 bases for V and 4 bases for J; bases not matched to a gene: 11. Germline values: CDR1 SGDLS, CDR2 YYNGEE. CDR3 bases: TGTGCCAGCAGCCTGAGACTAGCGGGAGGGCCGTTGTCAGATACGCAGTATTTT. Translation gives CASSLRLAGGPLSDTQYF.

As regards this clone: One end of the junction fails to match germline, which may point to a read error. CDR3 sequence (DNA): TGTGCCAGCAGCCGTCTAGCGGGAGCCTCCGACGAGCAGTACTTC. Translated, it gives CASSRLAGASDEQYF. J is TRBJ2-7 and V is TRBV2; TRBD2 agrees at 10 bases. CDR1 SNHLY and CDR2 FYNNEI come from the germline V gene. The CDR3 runs 15 residues.

The chain employs TRBV9 and TRBJ2-5, with 12 nucleotides matching TRBD1. CDR1 is SGDLS, CDR2 YYNGEE, per germline. Germline trimming cut 2 bases from V and 4 bases from J; bases unmatched to any gene: 9. This CDR3 comprises 17 residues. The CDR3 loop reads CASSVSGTGGQGETQYF. The CDR3 nucleotides are TGTGCCAGCAGCGTCTCCGGGACAGGGGGCCAGGGAGAGACCCAGTACTTC. The variable domain in full, completed from reference TRBV9 and TRBJ2-5, reads DSGVTQTPKHLITATGQRVTLRCSPRSGDLSVYWYQQSLDQGLQFLIQYYNGEERAKGNILERFSAQQFPDLHSELNLSSLELGDSALYFCASSVSGTGGQGETQYFGPGTRLLVL.

The chain joins TRBV6-5 to TRBJ1-2, with D unresolved. V gave up 6 bases and J gave up 9 bases, with 11 bases separating them. CDR1 and CDR2 from the germline V gene are MNHEY and SVGAGI. The CDR3 covers 11 residues. The CDR3, as DNA: TGTGCCAGCAGGCTCGGGGTGCGCTACACCTTC. It encodes CASRLGVRYTF.

This sequence joins TRBV7-9 and TRBJ2-2; either TRBD1 or TRBD2 may supply D (6 bases each). Trimming removed 5 bases at V and 6 bases at J, with 13 bases between. Germline V CDR1 and CDR2: SEHNR, FQNEAQ (reference sequence). This CDR3 is built from 14 residues. The DNA for the CDR3 is TGTGCCAGCAGCGTAGGGGGGCGGGCCGGGGAGCTGTTTTTT. This translates into CASSVGGRAGELFF. The whole variable domain, remainder taken from reference TRBV7-9 and TRBJ2-2, is DTGVSQNPRHKITKRGQNVTFRCDPISEHNRLYWYRQTLGQGPEFLTYFQNEAQLEKSRLLSDRFSAERPKGSFSTLEIQRTEQGDSAMYLCASSVGGRAGELFFGEGSRLTVL.

The chain carries TRBV28 and TRBJ1-2; TRBD1 matches at 11 bases. The V gene's germline CDR1 is MDHEN and CDR2 SYDVKM. V dropped 6 bases and J dropped 3; count of bases not matched to a gene: 3. The CDR3 runs 14 residues. CDR3 coding DNA: TGTGCCAGCAGGCGGGACAGGGGGTACTATGGCTACACCTTC. Protein product: CASRRDRGYYGYTF.

This clone appeared a single time. The chain combines TRBV28 with TRBJ1-2; perhaps TRBD1 as D (5 bases). This CDR3 comprises 13 residues. Germline CDR1 is MDHEN and CDR2 is SYDVKM. Trimming left V 4 bases short and J 3 bases short, with 9 bases between. The CDR3 DNA reads TGTGCCAGCAGTTGGGCAGGGCACTATGGCTACACCTTC. Translated: CASSWAGHYGYTF.

The chain carries TRBV28 and TRBJ1-1; tentatively, D is TRBD1 (5 bases). The CDR3 runs to 14 residues. V lost 3 bases and J lost 4, with 12 bases in between. The germline V gene encodes CDR1 MDHEN and CDR2 SYDVKM. The CDR3 DNA follows: TGTGCCAGCAGTTTGGCGGGGGGGGGCACTGAAGCTTTCTTT. It is translated as CASSLAGGGTEAFF.

The chain carries TRBV6-1 and TRBJ1-5; D remains unclear. The CDR3 extends over 16 amino acids. Germline CDR1 MNHNS, CDR2 SASEGT. V was cut by 4 bases and J by 3 bases, with 16 bases left in between. In DNA, the CDR3 is TGTGCCAGCAGTGTGGTTCTGAGGAGTTTCAATCAGCCCCAGCATTTT. As protein: CASSVVLRSFNQPQHF.

The chain has TRBV28 and TRBJ2-1; TRBD1 aligns across 10 bases. V was pared by 4 bases and J by 9 bases, with 9 bases of the junction left unmatched. CDR3 length: 15 residues. The germline V gene encodes CDR1 MDHEN and CDR2 SYDVKM. The CDR3 protein is CASSSPGQGSGEQFF. The DNA of the CDR3 is TGTGCCAGCAGTTCACCGGGACAGGGGAGTGGTGAGCAGTTCTTC.

The rearrangement links TRBV5-4 to TRBJ1-1; possible D gene TRBD1, 5 bases. The germline V gene has CDR1 SGHNT and CDR2 YYREEE (reference sequence). The ends were cut back, 4 bases at V and 1 base at J, with 14 bases in the middle. The CDR3 runs to 15 residues. This CDR3 is CASSPGGATNTEAFF. The DNA for the CDR3 is TGTGCCAGCAGCCCGGGGGGTGCCACGAACACTGAAGCTTTCTTT. The full variable domain, completed using reference TRBV5-4 and TRBJ1-1, is ETGVTQSPTHLIKTRGQQVTLRCSSQSGHNTVSWYQQALGQGPQFIFQYYREEENGRGNFPPRFSGLQFPNYSSELNVNALELDDSALYLCASSPGGATNTEAFFGQGTRLTVV.

The chain uses TRBV18 and TRBJ2-1, with 9 bases identical to TRBD2. Germline V gene sequence: CDR1 KGHSH, CDR2 LQKENI. The CDR3 totals 16 residues. Trimming took 0 bases from V and 8 from J; bases not matched to a gene: 8. This CDR3 reads CASSPPVVSGGYEQFF. The CDR3, as DNA: TGTGCCAGCTCACCACCGGTTGTTAGCGGGGGATATGAGCAGTTCTTC.

The rearrangement links TRBV3-1 (or the pseudogene TRBV3-2) to TRBJ2-7; TRBD1 agrees at 8 bases. This CDR3 has 15 amino acids. Germline CDR1 LGHDT, CDR2 YNNKEL (reference sequence). V dropped 1 base and J dropped 6; count of bases not matched to a gene: 8. The CDR3 reads CASSQGLGRGREQYF. The CDR3 nucleotides are TGTGCCAGCAGCCAAGGTCTTGGCAGGGGGCGCGAGCAGTACTTC.

This clone has a handful of counts. The CDR3 reads CASSLGEQGGYSYEQYF. DNA of the CDR3: TGTGCCAGCAGCTTAGGGGAACAGGGGGGGTACTCCTACGAGCAGTACTTC. This rearrangement joins TRBV11-3 to TRBJ2-7, with D tentatively TRBD1 (8 bases). The germline gives CDR1 SGHNT, CDR2 YENEEA. V gave up 1 base and J gave up 0 bases, with 16 bases separating them. This CDR3 contains 17 residues.